A selection of T cell receptor beta chains follows, all from one sample in a study of CD8 T cells in ankylosing spondylitis. TCRdb re-called the 5' RACE reads with MiXCR, one entry per CDR3 protein. Of 150,000 to 200,000 distinct CDR3 sequences listed, roughly 13% are singletons. Sequenced material: blood, either unsorted or a sorted T cell fraction (not recorded which). The receptors shown here come from a male donor with ankylosing spondylitis or in good health (not recorded which). Both conserved end residues are part of each CDR3. The order of the fields is D gene, V gene, J gene, CDR3 protein. D genes are given only for firm matches.

TRBD2	TRBV7-9	TRBJ2-7	CASSQLAGGYEQYF
NA	TRBV7-9	TRBJ2-1	CASSPRGSYNEQFF
TRBD1	TRBV5-1	TRBJ1-2	CASSPRQGLVEGYTF
TRBD2	TRBV7-6	TRBJ2-1	CASSSGLGRNEQFF
NA	TRBV9	TRBJ1-3	CASSGPGTEPLTIYF
NA	TRBV2	TRBJ2-7	CASTPGVDEQYF
TRBD2	TRBV28	TRBJ2-1	CASSLPYNGTSGRAGYNEQFF
TRBD2	TRBV6-1	TRBJ2-2	CASSELAGGNTGELFF
TRBD2	TRBV5-1	TRBJ2-7	CASTSGTSGYYEQYF
NA	TRBV5-1	TRBJ2-3	CASSLGEALTDTQYF
TRBD2	TRBV6-1	TRBJ2-5	CASSPSPLAGEETQYF
TRBD2	TRBV5-6	TRBJ2-1	CASSFSASGGSYNEQFF
NA	TRBV3-1	TRBJ2-7	CASSHSGGATYEQYF
NA	TRBV7-9	TRBJ2-2	CASSSGGELFF
NA	TRBV19	TRBJ1-1	CASKFTGTEAFF
TRBD1	TRBV20-1	TRBJ1-1	CSARGVQDRVALLNTEAFF
NA	TRBV9	TRBJ2-3	CASSAWDGSTDTQYF
TRBD1	TRBV20-1	TRBJ2-7	CSARDRRSYEQYF
NA	TRBV20-1	TRBJ2-3	CSAPRADTQYF
TRBD1	TRBV7-8	TRBJ1-6	CASSLAGQGAGSPLHF
TRBD2	TRBV4-1	TRBJ2-5	CASSQDRGRGGPQETQYF
TRBD1	TRBV20-1	TRBJ1-2	CSATLDREGYTF
NA	TRBV7-4	TRBJ2-5	CASSLSGQFQETQYF
NA	TRBV25-1	TRBJ2-7	CASSDKTTNEQYF
NA	TRBV29-1	TRBJ2-1	CSVVASGSYNEQFF
NA	TRBV5-1	TRBJ1-1	CASSFWEGTSEAFF
NA	TRBV30	TRBJ1-4	CAWSPPEEEGEKLFF
NA	TRBV12-5	TRBJ2-2	CASGWKWIGSRGELFF
TRBD1	TRBV7-9	TRBJ2-7	CASSLSRQGPYEQYF
NA	TRBV18	TRBJ2-1	CASSDSNPSPVF
NA	TRBV4-2	TRBJ2-1	CASSQGGTPEQFF
NA	TRBV12-3/TRBV12-4	TRBJ1-5	CASREDGSYQPQHF
NA	TRBV9	TRBJ1-2	CASSVDGSGYTF
TRBD1	TRBV2	TRBJ1-3	CASSDAETGFRNTIYF
NA	TRBV27	TRBJ1-1	CASSTGNTEAFF
NA	TRBV6-5	TRBJ2-1	CASSYSGLPNEQFF